The 22 T cell receptor beta chains below come from one sample, sequenced in a study of post-analysis software for immune sequencing data. Broader study findings: Relative to controls, patients had roughly five TRBV segments at higher frequency, with TRBV5-6, TRBV5-1 and TRBV20-1 among these.

Their specific antigens are unknown. Prepared TCR beta cDNA libraries contained unique molecular identifiers. TCRdb used MiXCR to reprocess the PCR reads, holding one entry per CDR3 protein. The sample holds about 260,000 distinct CDR3 sequences; 36% are singletons and the top ten take around 5.2%. The sequencing input was blood. The source is a girl under 18 with multiple sclerosis.

V is TRBV20-1 and J is TRBJ2-7, with 7 bases aligning to TRBD1. This CDR3 region has 13 residues. J gave up 3 bases and V 2 bases, and 4 bases lay outside the gene matches. The germline V gene has CDR1 DFQATT and CDR2 SNEGSKA (reference sequence). This CDR3 is CSARIRDSYEQYF. CDR3 nucleotide sequence: TGCAGTGCTAGAATCCGGGACAGCTACGAGCAGTACTTC.

This chain uses TRBV7-9 with TRBJ2-5; 7 bases map to TRBD2. V was clipped by 5 bases and J by 5 bases; unmatched bases: 14. The germline V gene encodes CDR1 SEHNR and CDR2 FQNEAQ (reference sequence). There are 16 residues in the CDR3. The CDR3 loop is CASSPRISGVGETQYF. The CDR3 DNA follows: TGTGCCAGCAGCCCGCGCATCAGCGGGGTCGGCGAGACCCAGTACTTC. The whole variable domain, remainder taken from reference TRBV7-9 and TRBJ2-5, is DTGVSQNPRHKITKRGQNVTFRCDPISEHNRLYWYRQTLGQGPEFLTYFQNEAQLEKSRLLSDRFSAERPKGSFSTLEIQRTEQGDSAMYLCASSPRISGVGETQYFGPGTRLLVL.

This clonotype was counted many times. This chain joins TRBV6-1 and TRBJ2-4; D possibly uses TRBD1 or TRBD2 (5 bases each). CDR3 length: 13 amino acids. The germline V gene encodes CDR1 MNHNS and CDR2 SASEGT. Trimming removed 5 bases from V and 5 bases from J, with 10 bases in between. CDR3 coding DNA: TGTGCCAGCAGTACCCGGGGCCAAAACATTCAGTACTTC. Translation gives CASSTRGQNIQYF.

This clonotype has at least ten counts. CDR3 in amino acids: CASSLGSTTYNEQFF. As DNA, the CDR3 is TGTGCCAGCAGTTTAGGTTCGACCACTTACAATGAGCAGTTCTTC. The J gene is TRBJ2-1, the V gene TRBV28; D unclear. The CDR3 loop spans 15 amino acids. Germline lookup yields CDR1 MDHEN and CDR2 SYDVKM. Trimming shortened V by 2 bases and J by 4 bases, and 12 bases separated the two germline ends.

In regard to this clonotype: This sequence may be a read error, since a much larger clone differs from it by one base. V is TRBV20-1 and J is TRBJ1-5, with TRBD1 as a possible D gene (5 bases). The length of the CDR3 is 14 residues. CDR1 and CDR2 from the germline V gene are DFQATT and SNEGSKA (reference sequence). V lost 5 bases, J lost 1 base, and 12 bases lay in between. The CDR3 nucleotides read TGCAGTGCTGGAGTGGGGGGAAGCAATCAGCCCCAGCATTTT. Translated: CSAGVGGSNQPQHF.

Many counts were recorded for this clonotype. The rearrangement uses TRBV7-2 and TRBJ2-7; TRBD2 is a possible D gene (5 bases). Deletions cut 5 bases from V and 9 bases from J, with 17 bases between. Germline V CDR1 and CDR2: SGHTA, FQGNSA. This CDR3 is 13 amino acids long. CDR3 sequence (DNA): TGTGCCAGCAGCACCCAGGACTCTCCCACGCAGTACTTC. It yields the protein CASSTQDSPTQYF.

Of note for this clonotype: A read error may explain this, as a much larger clone is one base away. The V and J genes are TRBV27 and TRBJ2-4; D gene unclear. The closer fit of TRBJ2-7 to the DNA end suggests the J call may be wrong. The CDR3 loop spans 14 amino acids. The germline CDR1 and CDR2 sequences are MNHEY and SMNVEV (reference sequence). CDR3 protein: CASGPGPGRYEQYF. CDR3 in DNA: TGTGCCAGCGGACCTGGCCCCGGACGTTACGAGCAGTACTTC.

This clonotype showed up just once. A single base separates this from a much larger clone, so it may be a read error. CDR3 amino acids: CASSPTANYGHTF. CDR3 sequence (DNA): TGTGCCAGCAGTCCAACAGCTAACTATGGCCACACCTTC. J is TRBJ1-2 and V is TRBV28; no definite D call. Germline CDR1 MDHEN, CDR2 SYDVKM. The length of the CDR3 is 13 residues.

The gene calls are TRBV10-3 and TRBJ2-3, with TRBD2 identical over 8 bases. The germline V gene has CDR1 ENHRY and CDR2 SYGVKD. The CDR3 sequence is 15 residues long. Trimming cost V 3 bases and J 4 bases; bases outside gene matches: 6. The CDR3 bases are TGTGCCATCAGTGACTGGATAGCGGGGCCAGATACGCAGTATTTT. It codes for CAISDWIAGPDTQYF.

V gene TRBV10-3 combines with J gene TRBJ2-2; 7 bases are shared with TRBD2. The germline CDR1 and CDR2 sequences are ENHRY and SYGVKD. The CDR3 runs 14 residues. V lost 7 bases to trimming and J lost 1 base; unmatched junction nucleotides: 3. DNA of the CDR3: TGTGCCATCAAGGCTAGCGGGAACACCGGGGAGCTGTTTTTT. Amino acid sequence: CAIKASGNTGELFF.

This clonotype has a handful of counts. The chain employs TRBV20-1 and TRBJ2-3, with TRBD2 matching over 10 bases. The CDR3 contains 16 residues. Germline loops: CDR1 DFQATT, CDR2 SNEGSKA (reference sequence). J lost 2 bases, V lost 5 bases, and 10 bases had no gene match. This CDR3 reads CSALPLTSGFTDTQYF. CDR3 nucleotides: TGCAGTGCTCTCCCACTGACTAGCGGGTTCACAGATACGCAGTATTTT.

This clonotype was counted between two and nine times. Since a much larger clone is just one base distant, this may be a read error. The chain carries TRBV5-1 and TRBJ2-3; D not certain. The CDR3 covers 15 residues. Germline V gene sequence: CDR1 SGHRS, CDR2 YFSETQ. This CDR3 is CASSLNSPSTDAQYF. In nucleotides, the CDR3 is TGCGCCAGCAGCTTGAACAGTCCGTCCACAGATGCGCAGTATTTT.

The chain is built from TRBV13 and TRBJ2-1; 11 bases are a match to TRBD2. V was clipped by 1 base and J by 0 bases; unmatched bases: 5. Germline CDR1 is PRHDT and CDR2 is FYEKMQ (reference sequence). This CDR3 has 18 amino acids. The CDR3 sequence: CASSLELAGANSYNEQFF. The CDR3 coding sequence is TGTGCCAGCAGCTTAGAACTAGCGGGAGCCAACTCCTACAATGAGCAGTTCTTC.

This clonotype was detected many times. The chain recombines TRBV3-1 with TRBJ2-4; 14 bases align to TRBD2. V lost 3 bases, J lost 8 bases, and 12 bases stayed unmatched. The V gene's germline CDR1 is LGHDT and CDR2 YNNKEL (reference sequence). The CDR3 has 18 amino acids. The CDR3 is CASSQRLAGGLDRYIQYF. In DNA, the CDR3 is TGTGCCAGCAGCCAGCGACTAGCGGGAGGGCTCGATCGGTACATTCAGTACTTC. The full variable domain, its missing parts supplied by reference TRBV3-1 and TRBJ2-4, is DTAVSQTPKYLVTQMGNDKSIKCEQNLGHDTMYWYKQDSKKFLKIMFSYNNKELIINETVPNRFSPKSPDKAHLNLHINSLELGDSAVYFCASSQRLAGGLDRYIQYFGAGTRLSVL.

This clonotype has a count of ten or more. The chain has TRBV24-1 and TRBJ2-1; D call uncertain. V was trimmed by 5 bases and J by 7 bases, leaving 8 bases between them. Germline V gene sequence: CDR1 KGHDR, CDR2 SFDVKD. The CDR3 has 12 amino acids. The CDR3: CATSALSNEQFF. The CDR3 DNA follows: TGTGCCACCAGTGCCCTTTCGAATGAGCAGTTCTTC.

V gene TRBV6-5 combines with J gene TRBJ1-2; TRBD1 agrees at 7 bases. The V and J ends lost 6 bases and 2 bases, in that order; junction bases with no gene match: 6. The CDR3 extends over 14 amino acids. Germline V gene sequence: CDR1 MNHEY, CDR2 SVGAGI. CDR3 DNA: TGTGCCAGCAGCAAGACGGGACAGAACTATGGCTACACCTTC. It translates to CASSKTGQNYGYTF.

Points on this clonotype: A much larger clone lies one base from this, so it may be a read error. The V call is TRBV7-9, the J call TRBJ2-5; D is uncertain. The CDR3 totals 13 residues. Germline assignment: CDR1 SEHNR and CDR2 FQNEAQ (reference sequence). V was trimmed by 2 bases and J by 11 bases, leaving 15 bases between them. The CDR3 here is CASSLLQYNEQYF. The CDR3 bases are TGTGCCAGCAGCTTACTCCAGTACAATGAGCAGTACTTC. The full variable domain, completed using reference TRBV7-9 and TRBJ2-5, is DTGVSQNPRHKITKRGQNVTFRCDPISEHNRLYWYRQTLGQGPEFLTYFQNEAQLEKSRLLSDRFSAERPKGSFSTLEIQRTEQGDSAMYLCASSLLQYNEQYFGPGTRLLVL.

Comment on this clonotype: A much larger clone lies a single base off, so this may be a read error. The chain couples TRBV7-8 to TRBJ2-1; a weak D match, TRBD1 (5 bases). This CDR3 has 17 amino acids. Germline V CDR1 and CDR2: SGHVS, FQNEAQ. The CDR3 nucleotides read TGTGCCAGCAGCCCTGCAGACGGTAGGGGCTCCCACAATGAGCAGTTCTTC. The encoded protein is CASSPADGRGSHNEQFF.

This clonotype was observed many times. The chain carries TRBV29-1 and TRBJ2-3; 7 bases align to TRBD1. The CDR3 contains 11 residues. J lost 4 bases, V lost 8 bases, and 3 bases had no gene match. Germline V gene lookup returns CDR1 SQVTM and CDR2 ANQGSEA. Here the CDR3 reads CSTGASDTQYF. The CDR3 DNA reads TGCAGCACAGGGGCGTCAGATACGCAGTATTTT.

The chain links TRBV28 to TRBJ2-1; 9 nucleotides line up with TRBD2. The CDR3 loop spans 13 amino acids. J gave up 10 bases and V 6 bases, and 7 bases lay outside the gene matches. Per germline, CDR1 MDHEN and CDR2 SYDVKM. CDR3 nucleotide sequence: TGTGCCAGCAGCCCGGGACTAGCCGGGGAGCAGTTCTTC. Protein: CASSPGLAGEQFF.

On this clonotype itself: Since a much larger clone is just one base distant, this may be a read error. J is TRBJ1-1 and V is TRBV29-1; D remains unclear. CDR3 length: 13 residues. The V gene lost 0 bases and the J gene lost 9 bases, with 14 bases spanning the gap. Germline CDR1 and CDR2: SQVTM and ANQGSEA. The CDR3 DNA is TGCAGCGTTGAAGAAGGTCAGACCCCGCAAGCTTTCTTT. It translates to CSVEEGQTPQAFF.

On this clonotype: Given a much more abundant clone one base away, this may be a read error. The rearrangement uses TRBV9 and TRBJ1-6; 8 positions match TRBD1. This CDR3 spans 15 amino acids. The germline V gene encodes CDR1 SGDLS and CDR2 YYNGEE. Written as DNA, the CDR3 is TGTGCCAGCAGCGTAGAAGACAGGGGAGATTCACTCCTCCACTTT. Residues: CASSVEDRGDSLLHF.